This record looks at one T cell receptor (beta chain) sequence and its context. This entry comes from a study of cytomegalovirus exposure and HLA in healthy donors. Per the germline V gene, CDR1 is SGHTA and CDR2 is FQGNSA. The CDR3 has 16 residues. The V and J ends lost 5 bases and 6 bases, in that order; junction bases with no gene match: 6. The PCR used 60 Vbeta and 13 Jbeta primers. Sequencing used immunoSEQ multiplex PCR; TCRdb keeps in-frame clones, though not all of them. The sample records around 220,000 clones, approximately 79% being singletons. This sequence was found in a man aged 18 to 30 in good health and CMV-seronegative. Sequenced: PBMCs. This chain joins TRBV7-2 and TRBJ2-3; 15 nucleotides line up with TRBD2. This chain's CDR3 is CASSLGLAGGEDTQYF. The CDR3 DNA reads as TGTGCCAGCAGCCTGGGACTAGCGGGAGGAGAGGATACGCAGTATTTT. Variable domain in full (rest from reference TRBV7-2 and TRBJ2-3): GAGVSQSPSNKVTEKGKDVELRCDPISGHTALYWYRQSLGQGLEFLIYFQGNSAPDKSGLPSDRFSAERTGGSVSTLTIQRTQQEDSAVYLCASSLGLAGGEDTQYFGPGTRLTVL.